This T cell receptor (beta chain) appears in the sequencing data of a study of vaccination effects on CD4 cells after COVID-19. The method was immunoSEQ multiplex PCR; TCRdb's version includes in-frame clones alone and lacks a portion of them. The sample includes under 85,000 clones, approximately 74% of them seen just once. The CDR3 totals 15 residues. The germline V gene encodes CDR1 MGHRA and CDR2 YSYEKL. Between the trimmed V and J ends, which lost 0 bases and 3 bases, there was a span of 11 bases. With the ViraFEST assay, the study expanded antigen-specific CD4+ T cells using viral peptide pools, then sequenced them. Cells that had been cultured for roughly eleven days were the source of isolated CD4+ T cells. After fewer than 2.5 million PBMC were placed in each well, they were cultured with approximately 9.1 IU/ml IL-2 and around 10 ug/ml peptides. This clone was counted at least ten times. Its target is not known.

The TCR comes from a human donor who received a COVID-19 vaccine. The chain employs TRBV4-1 and TRBJ1-1, with a weak D call TRBD1 (5 bases). Material: CD4+ T cells from PBMCs cultured with HCoV-229E spike peptides, obtained before COVID-19 vaccination. Here the CDR3 DNA reads TGCGCCAGCAGCCAAGAGACCACAGGAGACACTGAAGCTTTCTTT. Translation: CASSQETTGDTEAFF.